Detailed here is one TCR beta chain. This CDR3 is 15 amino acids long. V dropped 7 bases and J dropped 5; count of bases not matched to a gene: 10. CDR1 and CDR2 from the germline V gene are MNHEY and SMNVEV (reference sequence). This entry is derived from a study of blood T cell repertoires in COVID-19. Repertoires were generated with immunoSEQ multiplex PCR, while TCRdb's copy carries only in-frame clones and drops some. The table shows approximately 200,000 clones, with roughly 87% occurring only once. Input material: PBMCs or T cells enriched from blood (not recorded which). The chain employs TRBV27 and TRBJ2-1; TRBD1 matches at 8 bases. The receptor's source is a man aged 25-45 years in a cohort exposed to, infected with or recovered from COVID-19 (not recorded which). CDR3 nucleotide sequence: TGTGCCAGCACCCCTTTCGGACAGGGACACAATGAGCAGTTCTTC. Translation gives CASTPFGQGHNEQFF.